This TCR beta chain was obtained from a study of T cells in Graves' hyperthyroidism and ophthalmopathy. Amplification yielded TCR beta CDR3 regions, with RNA transcripts as the source. HTBI primers drove first-round RT-PCR of the TCR CDR3. TCRdb independently ran MiXCR on the multiplex PCR reads; one entry per CDR3 protein. The sample includes approximately 600,000 distinct CDR3 sequences, approximately 15% of them seen just once. The ends were cut back, 8 bases at V and 7 bases at J, with 23 bases in the middle. The CDR3 has 16 amino acids. Per the germline V gene, CDR1 is SGHNT and CDR2 is YENEEA. About this clonotype: A much larger clone differs from this one at a single base, so this may be a read error.

Source material: blood. The clonotype was recovered from a woman aged 25 to 45 with Graves' hyperthyroidism that later progressed to Graves' ophthalmopathy. The chain joins TRBV11-3 to TRBJ2-2, with a weak D call TRBD1 (5 bases). The CDR3 DNA follows: TGTGCCAGCGGCCCCGCCGCCCAGGGTTTTCACGGGGAGCTGTTTTTT. Translated: CASGPAAQGFHGELFF.